These 21 T cell receptor beta chains were sequenced from one sample in a study of T cell repertoires in cytomegalovirus infection. TCRdb re-called the reads through MiXCR, storing one row per CDR3 protein. The sample holds roughly 630,000 distinct CDR3 sequences; roughly 24% are singletons and the top ten take approximately 8%. The material sequenced was CD8+ T cells from PBMCs. The receptors stem from a human donor in good health (CMV status not recorded). Some clones in this sample may be carry-over from other donors' samples.

This clonotype has only one observation. The CDR3 DNA reads as TGTGCCAGCAGCTTGGACGCAGGGCCCGGGGAGCTGTTTTTT. It encodes CASSLDAGPGELFF. This rearrangement joins TRBV5-4 to TRBJ2-2; possible D gene TRBD1, 5 bases. Germline-derived CDR1 and CDR2 are SGHNT and YYREEE (reference sequence). This CDR3 is built from 14 residues. Trimming removed 0 bases at V and 6 bases at J, with 9 bases between. The full variable domain, with the rest looked up from reference TRBV5-4 and TRBJ2-2, is ETGVTQSPTHLIKTRGQQVTLRCSSQSGHNTVSWYQQALGQGPQFIFQYYREEENGRGNFPPRFSGLQFPNYSSELNVNALELDDSALYLCASSLDAGPGELFFGEGSRLTVL.

This clonotype has just a few counts. The rearrangement joins TRBV6-2 or TRBV6-3 to TRBJ2-1, with 7 nucleotides matching TRBD2. The V segment lost 8 bases and the J segment 5 bases; nucleotides outside the gene matches: 3. CDR1 MNHEY and CDR2 SVGEGT come from the germline V gene. The CDR3 covers 12 residues. The CDR3 protein is CASGGDDNEQFF. The CDR3 DNA sequence: TGTGCCAGCGGGGGGGACGACAATGAGCAGTTCTTC.

The chain combines TRBV6-6 with TRBJ1-1; D is unclear. The V end was cut by 2 bases, the J end by 5 bases, with 9 bases between. The CDR3 is made up of 13 amino acids. Germline assignment: CDR1 MNHNY and CDR2 SVGAGI (reference sequence). The CDR3 loop reads CASSYRVLTEAFF. In DNA, the CDR3 is TGTGCCAGCAGTTACCGAGTTCTGACTGAAGCTTTCTTT.

The chain has TRBV2 and TRBJ2-2, with D tentatively TRBD2 (5 bases). The V end was cut by 6 bases, the J end by 3 bases, with 8 bases between. CDR1 and CDR2 from the germline V gene are SNHLY and FYNNEI. The CDR3 runs to 13 residues. The CDR3 DNA follows: TGTGCCAGCAGCGCGAGGGACACCGGGGAGCTGTTTTTT. Translated: CASSARDTGELFF.

This clonotype occurred many times. This sequence joins TRBV14 and TRBJ1-1; no reliable D call. CDR3 length: 14 amino acids. Germline CDR1 SGHDN, CDR2 FVKESK. V was clipped by 4 bases and J by 3 bases, with 12 bases between them. The CDR3 coding sequence is TGTGCCAGCAGCCCGGTGTCGTGGTACACTGAAGCTTTCTTT. It is translated as CASSPVSWYTEAFF.

This clonotype showed up many times. The genes are TRBV7-2 and TRBJ1-3; D is uncertain. Germline V lookup: CDR1 SGHTA, CDR2 FQGNSA. V was clipped by 5 bases and J by 0 bases, with 11 bases between them. This CDR3 has 15 residues. CDR3 loop: CASSQDSISGNTIYF. The CDR3 nucleotides are TGTGCCAGCAGCCAAGATTCCATCTCTGGAAACACCATATATTTT.

J is TRBJ2-5 and V is TRBV7-9; either TRBD1 or TRBD2 may supply D (5 bases each). In germline, CDR1 is SEHNR, CDR2 FQNEAQ (reference sequence). V was trimmed by 5 bases and J by 4 bases, leaving 14 bases between them. This CDR3 has 14 residues. In DNA form, the CDR3 reads TGTGCCAGCAGCCCTCCCGGGACCTTAGAGACCCAGTACTTC. This encodes CASSPPGTLETQYF. Using reference TRBV7-9 and TRBJ2-5 for the parts outside the CDR3, the full variable domain is DTGVSQNPRHKITKRGQNVTFRCDPISEHNRLYWYRQTLGQGPEFLTYFQNEAQLEKSRLLSDRFSAERPKGSFSTLEIQRTEQGDSAMYLCASSPPGTLETQYFGPGTRLLVL.

This clonotype came up many times. This chain links TRBV7-6 with TRBJ2-7, with 10 bases matching TRBD1. Per germline, CDR1 SGHVS and CDR2 FNYEAQ. This CDR3 is 18 amino acids long. V gave up 2 bases and J gave up 7 bases; unmatched junction bases: 17. The CDR3 DNA reads as TGTGCCAGCAGCTTAACCCATCCGGACAGGGGGTCGTTGACGGAGCAGTACTTC. The encoded protein is CASSLTHPDRGSLTEQYF.

The chain combines TRBV20-1 with TRBJ2-1, with a possible D match to TRBD2 (6 bases). The length of the CDR3 is 16 residues. In germline, CDR1 is DFQATT, CDR2 SNEGSKA (reference sequence). V was cut by 5 bases and J by 0 bases, with 17 bases left in between. DNA of the CDR3: TGCAGTGCTCCCCCAAGCGGGCTCAGCTCCTACAATGAGCAGTTCTTC. It encodes CSAPPSGLSSYNEQFF.

This chain connects TRBV7-9 to TRBJ2-3; D remains unclear. Trimming left V 5 bases short and J 0 bases short, with 12 bases between. There are 15 residues in the CDR3. Germline V CDR1 and CDR2: SEHNR, FQNEAQ (reference sequence). CDR3 protein: CASSPGQPSTDTQYF. The CDR3 DNA reads TGTGCCAGCAGCCCTGGGCAGCCAAGCACAGATACGCAGTATTTT. The entire variable domain, with the rest obtained from reference TRBV7-9 and TRBJ2-3, is as follows: DTGVSQNPRHKITKRGQNVTFRCDPISEHNRLYWYRQTLGQGPEFLTYFQNEAQLEKSRLLSDRFSAERPKGSFSTLEIQRTEQGDSAMYLCASSPGQPSTDTQYFGPGTRLTVL.

The sample holds a few counts of this clonotype. V usage is TRBV19 and J usage is TRBJ1-2, with D unresolved. This CDR3 contains 10 residues. Trimming cost V 7 bases and J 8 bases, with 8 bases left between them. Germline V gene lookup returns CDR1 LNHDA and CDR2 SQIVND (reference sequence). The DNA of the CDR3 is TGTGCCAGTAAGATGGGGGGCTACACCTTC. It encodes CASKMGGYTF.

This clonotype came up a few times. The chain joins TRBV6-2 or TRBV6-3 to TRBJ2-1, with D hard to call. The germline gives CDR1 MNHEY, CDR2 SVGEGT. This CDR3 spans 16 amino acids. V was clipped by 2 bases and J by 4 bases, with 15 bases between them. CDR3 DNA: TGTGCCAGCAGTTACACCGTAAGGCCTCCTTACAATGAGCAGTTCTTC. It yields the protein CASSYTVRPPYNEQFF.

This clonotype was counted many times. The rearrangement uses TRBV7-9 and TRBJ1-1; TRBD1 might be the D (5 bases). Trimming cost V 5 bases and J 0 bases, with 7 bases left between them. Germline V lookup: CDR1 SEHNR, CDR2 FQNEAQ (reference sequence). The CDR3 has 13 amino acids. The CDR3 sequence is CASSGTLNTEAFF. CDR3 DNA: TGTGCCAGCAGCGGGACCCTGAACACTGAAGCTTTCTTT. The variable domain in full, completed from reference TRBV7-9 and TRBJ1-1, reads DTGVSQNPRHKITKRGQNVTFRCDPISEHNRLYWYRQTLGQGPEFLTYFQNEAQLEKSRLLSDRFSAERPKGSFSTLEIQRTEQGDSAMYLCASSGTLNTEAFFGQGTRLTVV.

This clonotype was seen many times. This chain links TRBV25-1 with TRBJ2-1; 10 bases line up with TRBD1. CDR1 MGHDK and CDR2 SYGVNS come from the germline V gene. The CDR3 is 18 residues long. The J segment lost 2 bases and the V segment lost 3 bases, leaving 10 bases of the junction unmatched. DNA for the CDR3: TGTGCCAGCAGTGACTCTACTCAGGGACAGGGGCCCTACAATGAGCAGTTCTTC. Translating gives CASSDSTQGQGPYNEQFF. The variable domain in full, with the rest retrieved from reference TRBV25-1 and TRBJ2-1, is EADIYQTPRYLVIGTGKKITLECSQTMGHDKMYWYQQDPGMELHLIHYSYGVNSTEKGDLSSESTVSRIRTEHFPLTLESARPSHTSQYLCASSDSTQGQGPYNEQFFGPGTRLTVL.

This clonotype was seen repeatedly, ten times or more. This chain links TRBV7-2 with TRBJ2-3, with 8 bases lining up with TRBD1. The CDR3 length is 19 residues. Per germline, CDR1 SGHTA and CDR2 FQGNSA. V shed 5 bases and J 0 bases; nucleotides not matched to a gene: 16. In DNA form, the CDR3 reads TGTGCCAGCAGCCCCCCTCCCGGACAGGGACTCTCTAGCACAGATACGCAGTATTTT. Translation gives CASSPPPGQGLSSTDTQYF.

The chain joins TRBV29-1 to TRBJ2-5; a possible D gene is TRBD1 (6 bases). Trimming removed 4 bases from V and 0 bases from J, with 9 bases in between. CDR3 length: 13 amino acids. CDR1 SQVTM and CDR2 ANQGSEA come from the germline V gene. The CDR3 DNA reads TGCAGCGTTGTGCAGGGGAACCAAGAGACCCAGTACTTC. It is translated as CSVVQGNQETQYF.

The chain recombines TRBV12-3 or TRBV12-4 with TRBJ2-1, with D possibly matching TRBD1 (5 bases). CDR3 length equals 13 residues. The V and J ends lost 5 bases and 7 bases respectively, with 12 bases between them. In DNA, the CDR3 is TGTGCCAGCAGTCTCCTTGACAGTAATGAGCAGTTCTTC. Amino acids: CASSLLDSNEQFF.

This clonotype came up once. A read error may be the cause here, since a much bigger clone is one base away. V and J are TRBV19 and TRBJ1-5; D possibly corresponds to TRBD1 (5 bases). CDR3 length equals 14 residues. Germline V gene lookup returns CDR1 LNHDA and CDR2 SQIVND (reference sequence). Trimming removed 7 bases from V and 3 bases from J, with 13 bases in between. CDR3 sequence (DNA): TGTGCCAGTAATCCGACGGGGGACAATCAGCCCCAGCATTTT. Translated: CASNPTGDNQPQHF.

This clonotype was seen a few times. V usage is TRBV7-9 and J usage is TRBJ1-1, with D possibly TRBD1 on 6 matching bases. CDR3 length: 16 residues. Trimming stripped 3 bases from V and 5 bases from J, with 19 bases between. Germline values: CDR1 SEHNR, CDR2 FQNEAQ (reference sequence). The CDR3: CASSLGVTGPETEAFF. The CDR3 DNA reads as TGTGCCAGCAGCTTGGGGGTGACAGGTCCCGAAACTGAAGCTTTCTTT.

Concerning this clonotype: A much larger clone sits a single nucleotide away, making a read error possible. The chain uses TRBV6-6 and TRBJ2-3, with 7 bases identical to TRBD1. Trimming cost V 2 bases and J 8 bases; bases outside gene matches: 10. The germline V gene encodes CDR1 MNHNY and CDR2 SVGAGI (reference sequence). The CDR3 is 15 amino acids. This CDR3 reads CASSYMDRTPFTQYF. The CDR3 nucleotides read TGTGCCAGCAGTTACATGGACAGGACCCCTTTTACGCAGTATTTT.

This clonotype appeared a few times. This chain connects TRBV2 to TRBJ1-6; 7 bases line up with TRBD1. The CDR3 extends over 18 amino acids. Germline CDR1 reads SNHLY; CDR2 reads FYNNEI. The V and J ends lost 4 bases and 0 bases, in that order; junction bases with no gene match: 9. DNA of the CDR3: TGTGCCAGCAGTGTAACAGGGGACAGCAGCTCCTATAATTCACCCCTCCACTTT. Its translation: CASSVTGDSSSYNSPLHF.